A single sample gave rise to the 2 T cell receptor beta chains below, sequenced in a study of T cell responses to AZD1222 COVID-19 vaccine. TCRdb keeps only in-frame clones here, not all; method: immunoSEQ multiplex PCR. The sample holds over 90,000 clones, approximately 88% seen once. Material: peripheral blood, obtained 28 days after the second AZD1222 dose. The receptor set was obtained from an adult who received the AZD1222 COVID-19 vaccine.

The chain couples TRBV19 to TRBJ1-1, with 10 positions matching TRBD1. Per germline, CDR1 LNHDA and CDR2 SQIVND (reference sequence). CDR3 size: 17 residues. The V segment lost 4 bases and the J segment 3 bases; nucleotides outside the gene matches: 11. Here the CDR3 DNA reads TGTGCCAGTAGTAACTCCGACAGGGGGCTAGGGTACACTGAAGCTTTCTTT. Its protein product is CASSNSDRGLGYTEAFF.

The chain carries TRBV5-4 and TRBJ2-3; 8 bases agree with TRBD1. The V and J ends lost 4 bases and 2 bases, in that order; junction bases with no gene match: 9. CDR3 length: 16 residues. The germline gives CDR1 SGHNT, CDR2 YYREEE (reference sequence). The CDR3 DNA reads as TGTGCCAGCAGCGCTGGACAGGGTGGGTTCACAGATACGCAGTATTTT. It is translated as CASSAGQGGFTDTQYF.